The clone carrying this T cell receptor (beta chain) appeared a few times. Someone pulled total RNA out of unfractionated whole blood. This sample is part of a study of human T cells and chemical hapten exposure. Each cDNA molecule in the library carried unique molecular identifiers. Via MiXCR, TCRdb re-called the reads, giving one row per CDR3 protein. The sample shows 120,000 or so distinct CDR3 sequences, over 7% of them seen only once. The germline V and J ends were trimmed by 4 bases and 0 bases, with 16 bases remaining between them. Germline assignment: CDR1 SEHNR and CDR2 FQNEAQ (reference sequence). This CDR3 contains 17 residues.

The receptor was isolated from a human donor in good health. Some clones in this sample may be carry-over from other donors' samples. What was sequenced was whole blood. The chain has TRBV7-9 and TRBJ1-3, with D maybe TRBD1 (6 bases). The CDR3 DNA follows: TGTGCCAGCAGCTACCCGCATAACAGGGTCTCTGGAAACACCATATATTTT. Translated: CASSYPHNRVSGNTIYF. The full variable domain, completed using reference TRBV7-9 and TRBJ1-3, is DTGVSQNPRHKITKRGQNVTFRCDPISEHNRLYWYRQTLGQGPEFLTYFQNEAQLEKSRLLSDRFSAERPKGSFSTLEIQRTEQGDSAMYLCASSYPHNRVSGNTIYFGEGSWLTVV.